This entry features one TCR beta chain sequence. The sample comes from a study of blood T cell repertoires in COVID-19. Turning to the study itself: Specimens from acute and convalescent COVID-19 originated in the United States, Italy and Spain. PBMCs, B-cell-depleted T cells, or T cells were the source of the cDNA or gDNA that made up the material.

Each recovered donor of Cohort 3 presented with two negative PCRs, clearance, or symptom resolution. In the authors' methods: From reference gene primer amplification, estimates of nucleated cell counts were derived. Some clones are missing from TCRdb's copy, which holds only in-frame ones; the method was immunoSEQ multiplex PCR. V, J and clone size are taken as reported in that table, and D and trimming were inferred from the DNA itself. The sample has under 200,000 clones; 75% to 90% are singletons. The CDR3 runs to 15 residues. Trimming left V 1 base short and J 3 bases short, with 13 bases between. CDR1 is SGHTA and CDR2 is FQGNSA in the germline V gene.

Sequenced: PBMCs or T cells enriched from blood (not recorded which). The sequence derives from a woman aged 55 to 70 who had recovered from COVID-19. The chain has TRBV7-2 and TRBJ2-7; D unresolved. CDR3 nucleotide sequence: TGTGCCAGCAGCTTAGGGCGGCCAGCCAGCTACGAGCAGTACTTC. Residues: CASSLGRPASYEQYF.